The subject of this entry is one T cell receptor (beta chain). What antigen it recognizes has not been identified. No much larger clone is present one base from it, and per-base qualities are unavailable. The sample comes from a study of beta chain features in type 1 diabetes (dated by TCRdb to 2016 to 2019). About the study as a whole: Mean age, gender distribution, total cell number and subset yield did not differ between patients and healthy donors. The study compared TCRB repertoires of sorted circulating CD4+ T cell subsets between recently diagnosed type 1 diabetes patients and matched healthy donors. Naive and central memory subsets were obtained from all 30 or so donors, but regulatory and stem cell-like memory subsets were isolated from only 8 patients and 8 healthy donors. Across all samples, some 100,000,000 sorted cells were examined, and cell number per subset correlated strongly with RNA yield. Paper-wide results and their limitations: Sequencing cDNA rather than genomic DNA could over-represent highly expressing activated cells, although activation and CD3 levels did not differ between groups. A moderate but significant shortening of TCRB CDR3 length was observed in type 1 diabetes patients in all four CD4+ subsets. At VDJ recombination sites, type 1 diabetes patients had fewer insertions and more deleted nucleotides, which implies abnormalities in thymic rearrangement. Because the HLA sub-analyses included only small numbers of individuals, any influence of HLA type on TCRB rearrangement was left unresolved. The naive, central memory and regulatory TCRB repertoires appeared to resemble one another more closely among patients than among healthy donors. Shorter templates might be favored by PCR, yet because patient and control samples were amplified and corrected together, any such skew would affect both groups equally.

At the junction V is shortened by 3 bases and J by 1 base, with 10 bases in between. For CDR1 and CDR2, the germline V gene lists SGDLS and YYNGEE. CDR3 length: 14 amino acids, cysteine to phenylalanine. Kept here is only the CDR3 DNA, which spans 42 bases and is read in frame from base 1. Each donor gave one peripheral blood draw, approximately 110 mL on average, collected into heparinised tubes. A BD FACSAria II was used to sort naive, central memory, regulatory and stem cell-like memory CD4+ T cells with a panel that included CD45RO, CCR7, CD25, CD127, CD95 and CD27. Every sorted population had a purity above 95%. PBMCs were isolated right away by Lymphoprep density gradient centrifugation and were stained directly, without culture. So that batch effects would be minimized, each experiment stained and sorted samples in pairs, pairing one healthy donor with one patient. The High Capacity cDNA Reverse Transcription Kit was used to reverse transcribe all of the isolated RNA, meaning that expressed TCRB transcripts were what got sequenced. Deep immunoSEQ sequencing was applied to naive, central memory and regulatory T cell samples, giving an average of roughly 3.6 million total reads per sample. After sorted cells were lysed in RLT buffer, RNA was extracted with DNase-treated RNeasy Micro or Mini kits, with the choice depending on cell number. To prevent cross-contamination, each cell subset was processed individually, whereas patient and healthy donor samples were processed jointly. Using the immunoSEQ multiplex PCR, TCRB sequences were amplified from cDNA into 87-bp fragments spanning the CDR3 region. Sequencing of the amplicons was done on the Illumina HiSeq platform. The published analysis was carried out like this. PCR bias was corrected computationally using synthetic template baselines, and reads within Hamming distance 2 were collapsed, with unmergeable singletons discarded. By aligning reads against IMGT, V, D and J genes, CDR3 length, and insertions or deletions at six rearrangement sites were assigned. Within each subset, clonotype counts were normalized to sorted cell number, and only after that were true diversity and Gini coefficients computed with the tcR R package. The overlap coefficient, calculated on TCRB nucleotide sequences, was used to quantify repertoire sharing. As a proxy for the pre-selection repertoire, out-of-frame TCRB sequences from naive cells were analyzed. In TCRdb, the immuneACCESS table is reduced to in-frame sequences with V and J assigned. These tables do not hold every clone; where another copy was compared, an unresolved V gene accounts for under half, and the others remain unexplained. V, J and clone size are those of that table, while D and trimming were read from the DNA. For this sample the table gives hundreds of thousands of clones, of which about a tenth were detected only once. The biggest ten clones account for about 0.018% of the sample.

Sequenced: naive CD4+ T cells from blood. This specimen's cell subset or site label, per the study, means: true naive CD4+ T cells. This chain joins TRBV9 to TRBJ1-1; 5 matching bases give a weak D call of TRBD1. This clonotype was sampled from a man aged 25 to 40 with type 1 diabetes. CDR3 region: CASSAPGGNTEAFF. The DNA sequence follows: TGTGCCAGCAGCGCCCCCGGGGGGAACACTGAAGCTTTCTTT.